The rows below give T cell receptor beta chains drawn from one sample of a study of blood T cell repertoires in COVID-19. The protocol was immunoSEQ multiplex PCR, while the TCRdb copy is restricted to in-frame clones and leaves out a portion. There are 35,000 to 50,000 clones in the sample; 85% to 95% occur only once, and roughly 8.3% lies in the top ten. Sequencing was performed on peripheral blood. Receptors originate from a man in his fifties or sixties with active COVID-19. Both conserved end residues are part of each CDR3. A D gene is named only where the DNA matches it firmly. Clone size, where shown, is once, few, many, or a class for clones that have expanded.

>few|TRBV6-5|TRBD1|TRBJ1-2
CASSFQGARNYGYTF
TGTGCCAGCAGTTTCCAGGGGGCGCGTAACTATGGCTACACCTTC
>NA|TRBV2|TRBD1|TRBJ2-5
CASKQGDRGRETQYF
TGTGCCAGCAAGCAAGGTGACAGGGGGCGGGAGACCCAGTACTTC
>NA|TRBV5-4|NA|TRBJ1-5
CASSKGGTSNQPQHF
TGTGCCAGCAGCAAGGGGGGGACGAGCAATCAGCCCCAGCATTTT
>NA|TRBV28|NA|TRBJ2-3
CASSSQDEELVRDTQYF
TGTGCCAGCAGCTCCCAAGACGAGGAGTTGGTAAGAGATACGCAGTATTTT
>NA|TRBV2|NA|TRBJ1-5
CASSEFERSGSNQPQHF
TGTGCCAGCAGTGAGTTTGAGAGATCGGGGAGCAATCAGCCCCAGCATTTT
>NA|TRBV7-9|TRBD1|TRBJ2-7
CASSLRQGKEQYF
TGTGCCAGCAGCTTAAGACAGGGGAAGGAGCAGTACTTC
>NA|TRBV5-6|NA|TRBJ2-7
CASSPAGTPWNEQYF
TGTGCCAGCAGCCCAGCAGGGACTCCTTGGAACGAGCAGTACTTC
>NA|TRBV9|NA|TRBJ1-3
CASSKTYSGNTIYF
TGTGCCAGCAGCAAAACCTACTCTGGAAACACCATATATTTT
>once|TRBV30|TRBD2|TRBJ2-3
CAWSSISGTSTDTQYF
TGTGCCTGGAGCTCCATTAGCGGGACTAGCACAGATACGCAGTATTTT
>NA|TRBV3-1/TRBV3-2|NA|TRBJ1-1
CASSHSNTEAFF
TGTGCCAGCAGCCACTCGAACACTGAAGCTTTCTTT
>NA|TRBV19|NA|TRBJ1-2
CASSPAGTTNYGYTF
TGTGCCAGTAGTCCAGCCGGGACAACTAACTATGGCTACACCTTC